Listed below are T cell receptor beta chains from one sample, sequenced in a study of T cell responses to AZD1222 COVID-19 vaccine. The table came from immunoSEQ multiplex PCR; TCRdb's copy has only in-frame clones and leaves some out. Here the sample spans 95,000 or so clones, roughly nine tenths being singletons. The material was peripheral blood, obtained on day 0 of AZD1222 vaccination. Receptors originate from an adult in good health. Both conserved end residues are part of each CDR3. D genes are given only for firm matches. Expanded clones get a size class; other rows say once, few or many, or leave the size out.

CDR3: CASSQGGGLEETQYF
DNA: TGCGCCAGCAGCCAGGGCGGGGGGCTAGAAGAGACCCAGTACTTC
V: TRBV4-3
size: -
J: TRBJ2-5
D: TRBD2

CDR3: CASSASDQGAQPQHF
DNA: TGTGCCAGCTCCGCCTCCGACCAAGGGGCCCAGCCCCAGCATTTT
V: TRBV18
size: -
J: TRBJ1-5
D: -

CDR3: CASSLGEAMNTEAFF
DNA: TGTGCCAGCAGCTTAGGGGAGGCCATGAACACTGAAGCTTTCTTT
V: TRBV7-9
size: -
J: TRBJ1-1
D: -

CDR3: CASSTPGQQETQYF
DNA: TGTGCCAGCAGCACTCCGGGACAGCAAGAGACCCAGTACTTC
V: TRBV5-5
size: few
J: TRBJ2-5
D: TRBD1

CDR3: CASSFVAGTGGSPLHF
DNA: TGTGCCAGCAGTTTTGTCGCCGGGACAGGGGGCTCACCCCTCCACTTT
V: TRBV6-5
size: few
J: TRBJ1-6
D: TRBD1

CDR3: CASSQVALLTSPLHF
DNA: TGCGCCAGCAGCCAAGTGGCACTCCTCACCTCTCCCCTCCACTTT
V: TRBV4-3
size: -
J: TRBJ1-6
D: -

CDR3: CASSHPTGPPNTGELFF
DNA: TGCGCCAGCAGCCATCCGACAGGCCCCCCGAACACCGGGGAGCTGTTTTTT
V: TRBV4-1
size: -
J: TRBJ2-2
D: -

CDR3: CASSLAQRRGVNYGYTF
DNA: TGTGCCAGCAGCTTGGCCCAAAGACGAGGGGTTAACTATGGCTACACCTTC
V: TRBV5-4
size: -
J: TRBJ1-2
D: -

CDR3: CASSLVGGGGADTQYF
DNA: TGTGCCAGCAGTTTGGTTGGCGGGGGGGGCGCAGATACGCAGTATTTT
V: TRBV27
size: once
J: TRBJ2-3
D: TRBD2

CDR3: CASSEWNRGTDTQYF
DNA: TGCGCCAGCAGTGAATGGAACAGGGGAACAGATACGCAGTATTTT
V: TRBV10-2
size: -
J: TRBJ2-3
D: TRBD1

CDR3: CASSLAGRQPQHF
DNA: TGTGCCAGCAGTTTAGCAGGCAGGCAGCCCCAGCATTTT
V: TRBV12-3/TRBV12-4
size: -
J: TRBJ1-5
D: -

CDR3: CASSLVPDSQDTQYF
DNA: TGTGCCAGCAGCTTGGTTCCGGACTCCCAAGATACGCAGTATTTT
V: TRBV7-2
size: -
J: TRBJ2-3
D: -

CDR3: CASSLAMVVGGYNEQFF
DNA: TGCGCCAGCAGCTTGGCGATGGTTGTCGGGGGCTACAATGAGCAGTTCTTC
V: TRBV5-1
size: few
J: TRBJ2-1
D: -

CDR3: CASSGGQGAREKLFF
DNA: TGTGCCAGCAGCGGCGGCCAGGGGGCGCGGGAAAAACTGTTTTTT
V: TRBV7-9
size: -
J: TRBJ1-4
D: TRBD1

CDR3: CSVEGRDFNYGYTF
DNA: TGCAGCGTTGAGGGCAGGGACTTTAACTATGGCTACACCTTC
V: TRBV29-1
size: -
J: TRBJ1-2
D: -

CDR3: CASSQPIKEAFF
DNA: TGTGCCAGCAGCCAGCCTATCAAGGAAGCTTTCTTT
V: TRBV21-1
size: -
J: TRBJ1-1
D: -

CDR3: CASSLASTGAEQYF
DNA: TGTGCCAGCAGCTTAGCCTCAACAGGGGCCGAGCAGTACTTC
V: TRBV7-9
size: once
J: TRBJ2-7
D: TRBD1

CDR3: CAISALRDSQTYEQYF
DNA: TGTGCCATCAGTGCCCTAAGGGACTCCCAAACCTACGAGCAGTACTTC
V: TRBV10-3
size: -
J: TRBJ2-7
D: -

CDR3: CASSASTGYGYTF
DNA: TGTGCCAGCAGCGCCTCGACAGGCTATGGCTACACCTTC
V: TRBV7-8
size: -
J: TRBJ1-2
D: -

CDR3: CASKTAGETYEQYF
DNA: TGTGCCAGCAAAACAGCGGGGGAGACCTACGAGCAGTACTTC
V: TRBV28
size: -
J: TRBJ2-7
D: TRBD2

CDR3: CASSMQGARAFF
DNA: TGTGCCAGCAGTATGCAGGGGGCGCGGGCTTTCTTT
V: TRBV14
size: -
J: TRBJ1-1
D: TRBD1

CDR3: CASSTTGFTNQPQHF
DNA: TGTGCCAGCAGCACCACAGGGTTCACGAATCAGCCCCAGCATTTT
V: TRBV6-2/TRBV6-3
size: -
J: TRBJ1-5
D: -

CDR3: CASSRDRTGRNTEAFF
DNA: TGTGCCAGCAGTAGGGACAGGACGGGCCGGAACACTGAAGCTTTCTTT
V: TRBV6-2/TRBV6-3
size: once
J: TRBJ1-1
D: TRBD1

CDR3: CSASGAGINIQYF
DNA: TGCAGTGCTAGTGGGGCAGGGATCAACATTCAGTACTTC
V: TRBV20-1
size: once
J: TRBJ2-4
D: -

CDR3: CASSQDMVRANTEAFF
DNA: TGCGCCAGCAGCCAAGATATGGTCCGGGCGAACACTGAAGCTTTCTTT
V: TRBV4-1
size: -
J: TRBJ1-1
D: -

CDR3: CASSTGTGGAYEQYF
DNA: TGTGCCAGTAGTACTGGGACAGGGGGGGCCTACGAGCAGTACTTC
V: TRBV19
size: once
J: TRBJ2-7
D: TRBD1

CDR3: CASSLNGAGGYNSPLHF
DNA: TGTGCCAGCAGCTTGAACGGGGCGGGCGGGTATAATTCACCCCTCCACTTT
V: TRBV5-6
size: once
J: TRBJ1-6
D: -

CDR3: CASSFGDSFEKLFF
DNA: TGCGCCAGCAGCTTTGGGGACAGCTTTGAAAAACTGTTTTTT
V: TRBV5-1
size: once
J: TRBJ1-4
D: TRBD1